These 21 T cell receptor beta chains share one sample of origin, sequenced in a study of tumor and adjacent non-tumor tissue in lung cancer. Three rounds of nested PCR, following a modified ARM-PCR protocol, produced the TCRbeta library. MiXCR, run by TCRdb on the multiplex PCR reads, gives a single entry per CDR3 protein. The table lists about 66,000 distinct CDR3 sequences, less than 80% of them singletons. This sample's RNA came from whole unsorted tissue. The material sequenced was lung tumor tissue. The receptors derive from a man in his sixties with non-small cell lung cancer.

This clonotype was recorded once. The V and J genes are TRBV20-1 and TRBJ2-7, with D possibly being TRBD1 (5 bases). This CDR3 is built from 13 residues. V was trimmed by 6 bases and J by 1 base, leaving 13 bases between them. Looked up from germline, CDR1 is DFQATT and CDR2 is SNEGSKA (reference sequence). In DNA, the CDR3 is TGCAGTGCACCCAGGGTAGAATCCTACGAGCAGTACTTC. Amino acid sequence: CSAPRVESYEQYF.

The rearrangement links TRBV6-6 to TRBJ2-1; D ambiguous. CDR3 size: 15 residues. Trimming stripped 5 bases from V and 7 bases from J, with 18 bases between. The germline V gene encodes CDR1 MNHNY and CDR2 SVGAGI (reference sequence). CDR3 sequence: CASSISQREWNEQFF. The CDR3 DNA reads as TGTGCCAGCAGTATTTCCCAGCGTGAGTGGAATGAGCAGTTCTTC.

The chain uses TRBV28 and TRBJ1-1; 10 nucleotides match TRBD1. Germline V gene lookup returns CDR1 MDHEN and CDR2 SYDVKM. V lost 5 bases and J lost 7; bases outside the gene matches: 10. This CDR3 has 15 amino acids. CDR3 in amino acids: CASSLPGTGAIEAFF. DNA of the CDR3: TGTGCCAGCAGTCTCCCCGGGACAGGGGCCATTGAAGCTTTCTTT.

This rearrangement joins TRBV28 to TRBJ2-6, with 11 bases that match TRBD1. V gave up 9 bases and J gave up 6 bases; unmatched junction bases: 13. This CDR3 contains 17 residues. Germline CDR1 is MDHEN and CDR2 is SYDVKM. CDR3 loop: CASTWTGGSIVANVLTF. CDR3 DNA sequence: TGTGCCAGTACCTGGACAGGGGGCTCTATTGTGGCCAACGTCCTGACTTTC. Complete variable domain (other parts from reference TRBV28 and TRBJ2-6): DVKVTQSSRYLVKRTGEKVFLECVQDMDHENMFWYRQDPGLGLRLIYFSYDVKMKEKGDIPEGYSVSREKKERFSLILESASTNQTSMYLCASTWTGGSIVANVLTFGAGSRLTVL.

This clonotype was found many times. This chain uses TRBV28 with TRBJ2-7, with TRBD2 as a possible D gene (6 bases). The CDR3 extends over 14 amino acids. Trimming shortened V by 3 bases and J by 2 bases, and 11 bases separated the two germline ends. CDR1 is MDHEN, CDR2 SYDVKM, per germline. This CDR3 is CASSFRGNTYEQYF. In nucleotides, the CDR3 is TGTGCCAGCAGTTTTCGGGGGAATACCTACGAGCAGTACTTC.

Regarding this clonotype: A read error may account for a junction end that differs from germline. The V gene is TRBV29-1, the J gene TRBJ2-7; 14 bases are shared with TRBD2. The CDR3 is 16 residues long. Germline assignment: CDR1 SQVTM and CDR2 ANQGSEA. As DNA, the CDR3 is TGCAGCATTGAAGATGGACTGGGACTAGCGGGAGACGAGCAGTACTTC. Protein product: CSIEDGLGLAGDEQYF.

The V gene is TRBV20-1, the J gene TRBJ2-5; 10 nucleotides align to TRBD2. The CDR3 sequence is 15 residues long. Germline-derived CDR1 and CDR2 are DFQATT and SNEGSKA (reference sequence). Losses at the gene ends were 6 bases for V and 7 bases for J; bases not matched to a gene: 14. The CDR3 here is CSATTSGRVFGTQYF. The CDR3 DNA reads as TGCAGTGCCACCACCAGCGGGAGGGTATTTGGGACCCAGTACTTC.

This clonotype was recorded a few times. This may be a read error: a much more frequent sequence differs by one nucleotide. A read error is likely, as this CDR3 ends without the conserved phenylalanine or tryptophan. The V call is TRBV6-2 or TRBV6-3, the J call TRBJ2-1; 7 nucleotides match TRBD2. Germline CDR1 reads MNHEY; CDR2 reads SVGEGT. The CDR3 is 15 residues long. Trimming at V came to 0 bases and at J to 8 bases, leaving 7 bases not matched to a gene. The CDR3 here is CASSYSGLVNDEQFL. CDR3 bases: TGTGCCAGCAGTTACTCCGGACTAGTCAACGATGAGCAGTTCCTC.

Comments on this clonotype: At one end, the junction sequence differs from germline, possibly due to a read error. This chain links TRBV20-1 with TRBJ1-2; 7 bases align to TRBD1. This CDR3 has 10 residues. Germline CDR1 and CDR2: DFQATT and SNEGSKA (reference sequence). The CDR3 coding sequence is TGCAGTGATGGGGTCGGGACAGTACACTTC. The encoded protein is CSDGVGTVHF.

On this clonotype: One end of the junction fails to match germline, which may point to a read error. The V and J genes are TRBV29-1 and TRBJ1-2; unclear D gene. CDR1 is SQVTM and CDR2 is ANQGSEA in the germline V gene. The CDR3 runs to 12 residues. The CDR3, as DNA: TGCAGCGTTCTTCTGGGCACTTATGGCTACACTTTC. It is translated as CSVLLGTYGYTF.

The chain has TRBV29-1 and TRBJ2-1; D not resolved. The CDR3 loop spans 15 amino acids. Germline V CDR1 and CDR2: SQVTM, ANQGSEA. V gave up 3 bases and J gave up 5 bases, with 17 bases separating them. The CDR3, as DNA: TGCAGCGTTGATTTAGTTAGCTGTGCCCACAATGAGCAGTTCTTC. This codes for CSVDLVSCAHNEQFF.

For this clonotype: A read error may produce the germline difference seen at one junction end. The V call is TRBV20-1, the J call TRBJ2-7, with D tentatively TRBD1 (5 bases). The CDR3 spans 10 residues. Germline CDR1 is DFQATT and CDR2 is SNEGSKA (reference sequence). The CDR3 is CNAGDRGQYF. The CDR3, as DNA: TGCAATGCTGGGGATAGGGGGCAGTACTTC.

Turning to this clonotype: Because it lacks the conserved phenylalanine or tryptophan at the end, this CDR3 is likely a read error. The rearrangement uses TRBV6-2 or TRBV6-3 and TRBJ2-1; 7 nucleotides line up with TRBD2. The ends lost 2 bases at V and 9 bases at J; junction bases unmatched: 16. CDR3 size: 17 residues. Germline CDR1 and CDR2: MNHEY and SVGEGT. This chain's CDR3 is CASSYNIRGSFLPEQFI. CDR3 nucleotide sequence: TGTGCCAGCAGTTACAATATACGCGGGAGTTTCCTCCCTGAGCAGTTCATC.

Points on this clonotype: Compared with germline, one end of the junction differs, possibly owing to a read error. The DNA for the CDR3 is TGTGCCAACAGCTTGGTAGCAGGGCGGACTGAAGCTTTCTTT. This codes for CANSLVAGRTEAFF. The chain uses TRBV5-5 and TRBJ1-1; the D gene is possibly TRBD1 (5 bases). Germline CDR1 is SGHKS and CDR2 is YYEKEE (reference sequence). CDR3 length: 14 amino acids. The variable domain in full, completed from reference TRBV5-5 and TRBJ1-1, reads DAGVTQSPTHLIKTRGQQVTLRCSPISGHKSVSWYQQVLGQGPQFIFQYYEKEERGRGNFPDRFSARQFPNYSSELNVNALLLGDSALYLCANSLVAGRTEAFFGQGTRLTVV.

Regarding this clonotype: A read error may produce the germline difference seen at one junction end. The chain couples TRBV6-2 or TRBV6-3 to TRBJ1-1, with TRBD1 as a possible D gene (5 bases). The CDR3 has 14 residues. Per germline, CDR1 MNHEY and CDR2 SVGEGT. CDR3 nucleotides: TGTGTCAGCAGCCGGACGGGGGGGAACAATGAAGCTTTCTTT. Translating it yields CVSSRTGGNNEAFF.

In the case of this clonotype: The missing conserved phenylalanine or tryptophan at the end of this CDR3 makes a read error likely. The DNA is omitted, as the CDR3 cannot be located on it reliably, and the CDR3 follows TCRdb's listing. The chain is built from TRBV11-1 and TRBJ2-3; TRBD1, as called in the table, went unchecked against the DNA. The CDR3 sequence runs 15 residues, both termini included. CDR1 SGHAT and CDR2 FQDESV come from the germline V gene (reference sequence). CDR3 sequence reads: CASSPGTGFTDTQYI.

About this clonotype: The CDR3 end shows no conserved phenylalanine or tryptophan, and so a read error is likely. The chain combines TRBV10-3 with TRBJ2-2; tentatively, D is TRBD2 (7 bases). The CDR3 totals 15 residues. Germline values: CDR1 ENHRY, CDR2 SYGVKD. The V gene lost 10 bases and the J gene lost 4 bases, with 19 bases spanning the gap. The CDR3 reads CASQEGGASTGELFN. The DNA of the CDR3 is TGTGCCAGTCAAGAAGGGGGGGCAAGCACCGGGGAGCTGTTTAAT.

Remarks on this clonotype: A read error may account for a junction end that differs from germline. CDR3 in DNA: TGCAGCGTCTACGGGGGAGTATCTTCCTACGTGCAGTACTTC. Translated: CSVYGGVSSYVQYF. The genes are TRBV29-1 and TRBJ2-7, with a tentative D call TRBD2 (6 bases). The germline V gene has CDR1 SQVTM and CDR2 ANQGSEA. CDR3 size: 14 residues.

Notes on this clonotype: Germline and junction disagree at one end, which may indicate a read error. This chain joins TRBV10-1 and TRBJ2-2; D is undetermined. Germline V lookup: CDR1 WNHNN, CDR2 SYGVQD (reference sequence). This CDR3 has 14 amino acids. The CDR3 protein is CASSESRGAGELFF. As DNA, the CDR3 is TGCGCCAGCAGCGAGTCGAGAGGAGCCGGGGAGCTGTTTTTT.

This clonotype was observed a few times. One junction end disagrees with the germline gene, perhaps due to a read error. The CDR3 sequence is CARTRGRSYNEQFF. The DNA of the CDR3 is TGTGCCAGAACTCGGGGCAGATCATACAATGAGCAGTTCTTT. This sequence joins TRBV12-3 or TRBV12-4 and TRBJ2-1; D is perhaps TRBD1 or TRBD2 (5 bases each). The length of the CDR3 is 14 residues.

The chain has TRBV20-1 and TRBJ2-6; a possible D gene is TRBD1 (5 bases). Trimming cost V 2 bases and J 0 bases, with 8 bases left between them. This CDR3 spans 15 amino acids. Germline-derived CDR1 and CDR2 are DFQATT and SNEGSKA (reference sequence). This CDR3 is CSARFQGSGANVLTF. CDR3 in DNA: TGCAGTGCTAGATTCCAGGGCTCTGGGGCCAACGTCCTGACTTTC.